This is a list of T cell receptor beta chains from one sample in a study of T-cell reconstitution after alpha-beta-depleted transplantation in children. In TCRdb, the PCR reads were re-called with MiXCR into one record per CDR3 protein. The repertoire includes fewer than 120,000 distinct CDR3 sequences, around 10% of them detected once, and 8% sits in the top ten. The source material was PBMCs from the stem cell graft donor, sampled from the stem cell graft. The receptors shown here come from a human donor who donated a stem cell graft to a child with acute lymphoblastic leukemia. The conserved cysteine and the conserved F or W are not part of the CDR3 here. The order of the fields is D gene, J gene, V gene, CDR3 protein. The D gene is left open where the match is weak.

D: TRBD2; J: TRBJ2-1; V: TRBV6-1; CDR3: ASSMGLAVEQF
D: -; J: TRBJ1-4; V: TRBV7-8; CDR3: ASSLEGRSEKLF
D: TRBD2; J: TRBJ2-5; V: TRBV7-2; CDR3: ASSSASGWETQY
D: -; J: TRBJ2-5; V: TRBV15; CDR3: ATSRVAGRRRGAIQETQY
D: -; J: TRBJ2-7; V: TRBV7-8; CDR3: ASSLGTSSYEQY
D: -; J: TRBJ1-2; V: TRBV7-6; CDR3: ASSLSSPGGNGYT
D: TRBD1; J: TRBJ1-1; V: TRBV5-1; CDR3: ASSAGQAINTEAF
D: TRBD2; J: TRBJ2-5; V: TRBV20-1; CDR3: SATILAGGGETQY
D: TRBD2; J: TRBJ2-2; V: TRBV28; CDR3: ASTQAGESPGELF
D: -; J: TRBJ1-5; V: TRBV25-1; CDR3: ASSFRVNQPQH
D: TRBD1; J: TRBJ1-6; V: TRBV27; CDR3: ASSLLVTGPNSPLH
D: -; J: TRBJ1-1; V: TRBV29-1; CDR3: SVEDRDTIAEAF
D: -; J: TRBJ2-3; V: TRBV9; CDR3: AASPGGSADTHY
D: TRBD2; J: TRBJ2-3; V: TRBV6-1; CDR3: ASSAGTTTDTQY
D: TRBD2; J: TRBJ2-4; V: TRBV6-2/TRBV6-3; CDR3: ASRSTSGGAVAKNIQY
D: -; J: TRBJ2-2; V: TRBV18; CDR3: ASSRRQQAPTGELF
D: -; J: TRBJ2-5; V: TRBV4-2; CDR3: ASSQPDRRETQY
D: TRBD2; J: TRBJ2-1; V: TRBV12-3/TRBV12-4; CDR3: ASSTQAGGPYNEQF
D: TRBD1; J: TRBJ1-1; V: TRBV6-5; CDR3: ASSFGTGSTEAF
D: -; J: TRBJ2-7; V: TRBV9; CDR3: ASSVVAGYYEQY
D: -; J: TRBJ1-1; V: TRBV5-1; CDR3: ASSLGRLNTEAF
D: -; J: TRBJ1-2; V: TRBV7-2; CDR3: ASSPNGGVGGYT
D: TRBD1; J: TRBJ2-7; V: TRBV18; CDR3: ASSPQGNNEQY
D: TRBD2; J: TRBJ2-1; V: TRBV7-3; CDR3: ASSLLQREGREQF
D: -; J: TRBJ1-1; V: TRBV12-3/TRBV12-4; CDR3: ASSLLRTANTEAF
D: -; J: TRBJ1-1; V: TRBV20-1; CDR3: SARARGRNTEAF
D: -; J: TRBJ2-2; V: TRBV14; CDR3: ASSLRGPGELF
D: TRBD2; J: TRBJ2-1; V: TRBV12-3/TRBV12-4; CDR3: ASSLLLAGINEQF
D: -; J: TRBJ1-5; V: TRBV9; CDR3: ASSVEVGGGPQH